Below, 21 T cell receptor beta chains from the same sample are listed, as sequenced in a study of cytomegalovirus exposure and HLA in healthy donors. PCR involved 60 Vbeta and 13 Jbeta primers. Data came from immunoSEQ multiplex PCR; TCRdb stores just in-frame clones and leaves some out. The table has roughly 150,000 clones, over 70% seen once; the top ten hold over 2.5%. Material: PBMCs. The source is a middle-aged man in good health and CMV-seronegative.

V is TRBV19 and J is TRBJ2-2; 10 nucleotides match TRBD1. The junction had 9 bases not matched to a gene; V was cut back by 6 bases and J by 5 bases. This CDR3 is built from 16 residues. Germline V lookup: CDR1 LNHDA, CDR2 SQIVND (reference sequence). The CDR3 nucleotides are TGTGCCAGTAGAGGAAGGACAGGGGGTCTTACCGGGGAGCTGTTTTTT. It yields the protein CASRGRTGGLTGELFF. The entire variable domain, with the rest obtained from reference TRBV19 and TRBJ2-2, is as follows: DGGITQSPKYLFRKEGQNVTLSCEQNLNHDAMYWYRQDPGQGLRLIYYSQIVNDFQKGDIAEGYSVSREKKESFPLTVTSAQKNPTAFYLCASRGRTGGLTGELFFGEGSRLTVL.

The chain carries TRBV28 and TRBJ1-1; D possibly corresponds to TRBD1 (6 bases). From germline, CDR1 is MDHEN and CDR2 SYDVKM. CDR3 length equals 12 residues. Trimming removed 8 bases from V and 1 base from J, with 8 bases in between. CDR3 sequence: CASSTGNTEAFF. The CDR3 DNA is TGTGCCAGCTCGACAGGGAACACTGAAGCTTTCTTT.

CDR3 in amino acids: CASSVGQPYEQYF. Written as DNA, the CDR3 is TGTGCCAGCAGCGTTGGACAGCCCTACGAGCAGTACTTC. The chain couples TRBV11-2 to TRBJ2-7; tentative D call: TRBD1 (6 bases). V lost 5 bases and J lost 2, with 10 bases in between. Per the germline V gene, CDR1 is SGHAT and CDR2 is FQNNGV. This CDR3 contains 13 residues.

The rearrangement joins TRBV6-6 to TRBJ2-4; 7 bases match TRBD1. The CDR3 totals 15 residues. The trim removed 6 bases at V and 1 base at J, leaving 6 bases unmatched. Germline V gene sequence: CDR1 MNHNY, CDR2 SVGAGI (reference sequence). For the CDR3, the DNA is TGTGCCAGCAGCCCCACAGGGGTGGCCAAAAACATTCAGTACTTC. Translating gives CASSPTGVAKNIQYF.

The chain has TRBV29-1 and TRBJ2-5; 9 bases line up with TRBD2. The DNA end is more similar to TRBJ2-7, so the J call may be wrong. This CDR3 contains 15 residues. Germline assignment: CDR1 SQVTM and CDR2 ANQGSEA. The CDR3 DNA is TGCAGCGTTGAAGTTGGACTAGCGCACTCCTACGAGCAGTACTTC. Translating gives CSVEVGLAHSYEQYF.

In DNA form, the CDR3 reads TGTGCCAGCCGTTCAATAGCGGGGGGCCCAGATACGCAGTATTTT. Residues: CASRSIAGGPDTQYF. This rearrangement joins TRBV6-1 to TRBJ2-3; 10 bases fit TRBD2. Germline-derived CDR1 and CDR2 are MNHNS and SASEGT. The CDR3 consists of 15 residues. V was pared by 8 bases and J by 4 bases, with 9 bases of the junction left unmatched.

The chain is built from TRBV7-6 and TRBJ2-2; possibly TRBD1 for D (6 bases). The length of the CDR3 is 15 residues. Germline CDR1 is SGHVS and CDR2 is FNYEAQ. Trimming pared 5 bases from V and 10 bases from J, leaving 20 bases between. The CDR3 spells CASSQGTTVDEELFF. The CDR3 DNA reads as TGTGCCAGCAGCCAGGGGACGACGGTCGACGAGGAGCTGTTTTTT.

The V call is TRBV6-5, the J call TRBJ2-5; no firm D call. The end of the DNA fits TRBJ2-7 better, so the J call may be wrong. This CDR3 is built from 14 residues. The germline V gene encodes CDR1 MNHEY and CDR2 SVGAGI. CDR3 in amino acids: CASSYSYSSYEQYF. CDR3 sequence (DNA): TGTGCCAGCAGTTACTCGTACAGCTCCTACGAGCAGTACTTC.

The chain uses TRBV4-1 and TRBJ1-1, with D unclear. The CDR3 covers 14 residues. The V gene lost 3 bases and the J gene lost 2 bases, with 10 bases spanning the gap. The germline gives CDR1 MGHRA, CDR2 YSYEKL. The CDR3 loop is CASSQFGGNTEAFF. CDR3 sequence (DNA): TGCGCCAGCAGCCAGTTCGGAGGAAACACTGAAGCTTTCTTT.

The V and J genes are TRBV7-9 and TRBJ2-2; 7 bases are shared with TRBD1. CDR1 and CDR2 from the germline V gene are SEHNR and FQNEAQ (reference sequence). The V segment lost 8 bases and the J segment 0 bases; nucleotides outside the gene matches: 9. The CDR3 runs to 16 residues. The CDR3: CASRQGDSANTGELFF. The CDR3 DNA sequence: TGTGCCAGCCGGCAGGGGGACAGCGCGAACACCGGGGAGCTGTTTTTT.

J is TRBJ2-7 and V is TRBV5-6; 10 bases map to TRBD1. Germline V CDR1 and CDR2: SGHDT, YYEEEE. The CDR3 consists of 14 residues. V was pared by 6 bases and J by 1 base, with 4 bases of the junction left unmatched. CDR3 sequence (DNA): TGTGCCAGCACGCCGGGACAGGGGTCCTACGAGCAGTACTTC. This codes for CASTPGQGSYEQYF.

The chain joins TRBV13 to TRBJ2-1; D possibly corresponds to TRBD2 (7 bases). The germline CDR1 and CDR2 sequences are PRHDT and FYEKMQ (reference sequence). The CDR3 contains 17 residues. V shed 1 base and J shed 5 bases, with 18 bases lying between them. CDR3 loop: CASSLAVGASGNNEQFF. DNA of the CDR3: TGTGCCAGCAGCTTAGCGGTGGGGGCTAGCGGCAACAATGAGCAGTTCTTC.

This chain uses TRBV19 with TRBJ1-1; TRBD1 aligns across 7 bases. Trimming cost V 1 base and J 0 bases; bases outside gene matches: 11. CDR3 length: 18 residues. CDR1 is LNHDA, CDR2 SQIVND, per germline (reference sequence). The CDR3: CASSIGGQALVLNTEAFF. The CDR3 region has the DNA TGTGCCAGTAGTATAGGAGGACAGGCTCTGGTGTTGAACACTGAAGCTTTCTTT. Drawing the rest from reference TRBV19 and TRBJ1-1, the complete variable domain is DGGITQSPKYLFRKEGQNVTLSCEQNLNHDAMYWYRQDPGQGLRLIYYSQIVNDFQKGDIAEGYSVSREKKESFPLTVTSAQKNPTAFYLCASSIGGQALVLNTEAFFGQGTRLTVV.

This chain uses TRBV7-2 with TRBJ1-1; no firm D call. Trimming took 2 bases from V and 0 from J, leaving 7 bases between them. There are 14 residues in the CDR3. The germline gives CDR1 SGHTA, CDR2 FQGNSA. CDR3 bases: TGTGCCAGCAGCTTATCACTCATGAACACTGAAGCTTTCTTT. It specifies CASSLSLMNTEAFF. Combining the CDR3 with reference TRBV7-2 and TRBJ1-1 gives the whole variable domain GAGVSQSPSNKVTEKGKDVELRCDPISGHTALYWYRQSLGQGLEFLIYFQGNSAPDKSGLPSDRFSAERTGGSVSTLTIQRTQQEDSAVYLCASSLSLMNTEAFFGQGTRLTVV.

The genes are TRBV19 and TRBJ2-2, with D perhaps TRBD1 (5 bases). Trimming left V 8 bases short and J 4 bases short, with 14 bases between. CDR3 length: 14 amino acids. Germline V gene lookup returns CDR1 LNHDA and CDR2 SQIVND (reference sequence). CDR3 residues: CASAWQGITGELFF. In nucleotides, the CDR3 is TGTGCCAGTGCCTGGCAGGGAATCACCGGGGAGCTGTTTTTT.

V is TRBV5-1 and J is TRBJ1-2; TRBD1 aligns across 9 bases. In germline, CDR1 is SGHRS, CDR2 YFSETQ. The CDR3 sequence is 15 residues long. V dropped 4 bases and J dropped 4; count of bases not matched to a gene: 8. The CDR3 sequence: CASSRGQGQAYGYTF. The CDR3 DNA is TGCGCCAGCAGCCGCGGACAGGGGCAAGCCTATGGCTACACCTTC.

This clone was counted between two and nine times. The V gene is TRBV2, the J gene TRBJ2-7, with 9 bases matching TRBD1. In germline, CDR1 is SNHLY, CDR2 FYNNEI. Trimming at V came to 1 base and at J to 2 bases, leaving 0 bases not matched to a gene. CDR3 length equals 14 residues. In DNA, the CDR3 is TGTGCCAGCAGTGAAGGGGACAGGGCCTACGAGCAGTACTTC. Translated, it gives CASSEGDRAYEQYF.

The chain carries TRBV29-1 and TRBJ1-3; the D gene is possibly TRBD1 (6 bases). The V gene's germline CDR1 is SQVTM and CDR2 ANQGSEA. Trimming removed 4 bases from V and 0 bases from J, with 16 bases in between. CDR3 length: 16 residues. Here the CDR3 DNA reads TGCAGCGTTGGGGGTTGGGGGCCCTACTCTGGAAACACCATATATTTT. It translates to CSVGGWGPYSGNTIYF.

The chain carries TRBV9 and TRBJ1-2, with TRBD1 matching 7 bases. Germline trimming cut 3 bases from V and 3 bases from J; bases unmatched to any gene: 8. Germline V gene sequence: CDR1 SGDLS, CDR2 YYNGEE. The CDR3 spans 15 residues. The DNA of the CDR3 is TGTGCCAGCAGCGGGCTATGGACAGGCCACTATGGCTACACCTTC. As protein: CASSGLWTGHYGYTF.

The sample holds a few counts of this clone. The chain carries TRBV7-9 and TRBJ2-7, with D perhaps TRBD1 (5 bases). CDR1 is SEHNR, CDR2 FQNEAQ, per germline (reference sequence). Deletions cut 5 bases from V and 11 bases from J, with 13 bases between. The CDR3 spans 11 residues. The CDR3 reads CASSAEGVEYF. CDR3 DNA: TGTGCCAGCAGCGCGGAAGGGGTCGAGTACTTC.

The V and J genes are TRBV7-2 and TRBJ2-7; TRBD2 agrees at 9 bases. After removal of 2 bases from V and 2 bases from J, the junction contained 10 bases not matched to a gene. CDR1 is SGHTA and CDR2 is FQGNSA in the germline V gene. This CDR3 spans 17 amino acids. CDR3 nucleotides: TGTGCCAGCAGCTTATTCGGGGCTAGCGGGGCCCCCTACGAGCAGTACTTC. Residues: CASSLFGASGAPYEQYF.